This is a list of T cell receptor beta chains from one sample in a study of shared clonotypes between healthy human individuals. Clones were read by immunoSEQ multiplex PCR, and TCRdb kept only the in-frame ones, dropping some. The sample shows about 680,000 clones, about 74% of them seen only once. Sequenced: memory CD4+ T cells sorted from blood. All receptors come from a woman in her twenties or thirties in good health. Each CDR3 is given with its conserved first and last residue. The D gene is left open where the match is weak. Size values are once, few and many counts, or a class for expanded clones, and some rows have none.

>TRBV7-6|TRBJ2-3|.|.
TGTGCCAGCAGCTTATCGAGTCCTAGCGGCACAGATACGCAGTATTTT
CASSLSSPSGTDTQYF
>TRBV6-5|TRBJ1-5|.|.
TGTGCCAGCAGTTACTCGAGCGGCAGCAATCAGCCCCAGCATTTT
CASSYSSGSNQPQHF
>TRBV7-9|TRBJ1-4|.|few
TGTGCCAGCAGATCACCGGGACAAGTTAATGAAAAACTGTTTTTT
CASRSPGQVNEKLFF
>TRBV5-1|TRBJ2-7|.|.
TGCGCCAGCAGGAACCAGAAAATACCCTACGAGCAGTACTTC
CASRNQKIPYEQYF
>TRBV6-5|TRBJ1-3|.|.
TGTGCCAGCACCCAAACAGGGAGCTCTGGAAACACCATATATTTT
CASTQTGSSGNTIYF
>TRBV21-1|TRBJ2-3|.|.
TGTGCCAGCAGCAATAGGACCCCCAGCTCCCCAGATACGCAGTATTTT
CASSNRTPSSPDTQYF
>TRBV7-2|TRBJ2-7|.|.
TGTGCCAGCAGCTCCCGGGACTTTTCCTACGAGCAGTACTTC
CASSSRDFSYEQYF
>TRBV18|TRBJ2-3|TRBD2|few
TGTGCCAGCTCAAAAGTAACTAGCGGCACAGATACGCAGTATTTT
CASSKVTSGTDTQYF
>TRBV5-4|TRBJ2-1|TRBD2|.
TGTGCCAGCAGGTTCGGGACTAGCGACAATGAGCAGTTCTTC
CASRFGTSDNEQFF
>TRBV6-1|TRBJ2-7|.|.
TGTGCCAGCTGCCCCGGGACGTTGAGCTCCTACGAGCAGTACTTC
CASCPGTLSSYEQYF
>TRBV28|TRBJ1-4|.|few
TGTGCCAGCAGTTCCTCAGGGAGGGAAAAACTGTTTTTT
CASSSSGREKLFF
>TRBV4-1|TRBJ2-3|.|once
TGCGCCAGCAGCCAACCCTTAGATACGCAGTATTTT
CASSQPLDTQYF
>TRBV19|TRBJ1-2|TRBD1|.
TGTGCCAGTAGTAACCAAGGGACAGCAAACTATGGCTACACCTTC
CASSNQGTANYGYTF
>TRBV7-9|TRBJ1-2|TRBD1|.
TGTGCCAGCAGGCGAGGACAGGGGAGTGGAGGCTACACCTTC
CASRRGQGSGGYTF
>TRBV2|TRBJ2-5|.|.
TGTGCCAGCAGTCCCCGGACAGCCTTGGGGACCCAGTACTTC
CASSPRTALGTQYF
>TRBV5-1|TRBJ2-3|.|.
TGCGCCAGCAGCTCACAGGGAAGAGTGGATACGCAGTATTTT
CASSSQGRVDTQYF
>TRBV6-1|TRBJ2-3|.|.
TGTGCCAGCAGTGAAAGGGGCAGCTTCACAGATACGCAGTATTTT
CASSERGSFTDTQYF
>TRBV7-3|TRBJ2-1|TRBD2|.
TGTGCCAGCAGCCCTAAACTAGCGGGAGTTGGGGTCGATGAGCAGTTCTTC
CASSPKLAGVGVDEQFF
>TRBV5-6|TRBJ2-3|.|.
TGTGCCAGCAGCCCCGTGGGGGGCACAGATACGCAGTATTTT
CASSPVGGTDTQYF
>TRBV27|TRBJ1-5|.|once
TGTGCCAGCAGTCCGTACGGGCGGGGACCCTATCAGCCCCAGCATTTT
CASSPYGRGPYQPQHF
>TRBV6-1|TRBJ1-1|TRBD1|.
TGTGCCAGCAGTGACTTGTTTGGGACAGGGGTTACTGAAGCTTTCTTT
CASSDLFGTGVTEAFF
>TRBV20-1|TRBJ2-5|.|few
TGCAGTGCTAGTATGAGAGAGACCCAGTACTTC
CSASMRETQYF
>TRBV19|TRBJ1-4|TRBD1|.
TGTGCCAGTAGATCCGGGACAGATGGTGAAAAACTGTTTTTT
CASRSGTDGEKLFF
>TRBV7-8|TRBJ2-2|.|.
TGTGCCAGCACCCAGACGGCGGGGAACACCGGGGAGCTGTTTTTT
CASTQTAGNTGELFF
>TRBV28|TRBJ1-1|.|.
TGTGCCAGCAGTTTATTCGGGTCGGGAGACACTGAAGCTTTCTTT
CASSLFGSGDTEAFF
>TRBV19|TRBJ2-2|TRBD2|once
TGTGCCAGTAGTTCCCCCCTACGGGAGGGTTTCACCGGGGAGCTGTTTTTT
CASSSPLREGFTGELFF
>TRBV29-1|TRBJ2-7|.|once
TGCAGCGTTGAAGATCCGTTAACCTACGAGCAGTACTTC
CSVEDPLTYEQYF
>TRBV1|TRBJ2-6|.|.
TGCACCAGCAGACGTGAAAGTTTGTGCACTCGGGCCAACGTCCTGACTTTC
CTSRRESLCTRANVLTF